This T cell receptor beta chain was obtained from a study of molecular identifiers for immune sequencing clone quantification. Study-wide results and caveats: The share of molecules held by clones above 20 RNA copies was over 99% in effector cells and under 1% in naive cells.

A single record per CDR3 protein comes from TCRdb applying MiXCR to the PCR reads. There are over 550,000 distinct CDR3 sequences in the sample; over 25% occur only once, and about 0.78% lies in the top ten. The germline gives CDR1 SQVTM, CDR2 ANQGSEA. The CDR3 covers 12 residues. Trimming left V 7 bases short and J 6 bases short, with 12 bases between. As concerns this clonotype: Its target is unknown. A much larger clone lies one base from this, so it may be a read error.

Sequencing was done on a sample of naive CD8+ T cells from blood, with Jurkat cell RNA spiked in. Subset indicated: FACS-sorted CD8+CD4-CCR7+CD45RA+ naive T cells. The TCR comes from a human donor in good health. Some libraries in this study had Jurkat cell RNA spiked in. The chain is built from TRBV29-1 and TRBJ2-2; D possibly corresponds to TRBD2 (6 bases). The CDR3 DNA follows: TGCAGCGCTGTGGGGGAGGCCGGGGAGCTGTTTTTT. Translated, it gives CSAVGEAGELFF.